The sequence of this T cell receptor (beta chain) was determined in a study of beta chain features in type 1 diabetes. Study as a whole: Age, gender and cell yields were similar between patients and healthy donors. The examined sorted cells totaled fewer than 110,000,000 across samples.

There are a few counts of this clone. Antigen: not known. Sorted populations all exceeded 95% purity. From germline, CDR1 is MDHEN and CDR2 SYDVKM. This CDR3 is built from 15 residues. The ends lost 2 bases at V and 7 bases at J; junction bases unmatched: 11. The isolated RNA, all of it, was reverse transcribed, so expressed TCRB transcripts were what got sequenced. TCRdb's copy holds only in-frame clones and misses some; the assay was immunoSEQ multiplex PCR. The table lists some 350,000 clones, about 13% of them singletons. Study-level findings and limits: All four CD4+ subsets of Type 1 diabetes patients contained TCRB CDR3s that were moderately but significantly shorter.

The clonotype was recovered from a woman under 30 with type 1 diabetes. The chain joins TRBV28 to TRBJ2-7; TRBD2 matches 7 bases. Sequenced material: naive CD4+ T cells from blood. CDR3 coding DNA: TGTGCCAGCAGTTTAAGAGGGCGGGGGTACTGGGAGCAGTACTTC. Its protein product is CASSLRGRGYWEQYF. Full variable domain (rest looked up from reference TRBV28 and TRBJ2-7): DVKVTQSSRYLVKRTGEKVFLECVQDMDHENMFWYRQDPGLGLRLIYFSYDVKMKEKGDIPEGYSVSREKKERFSLILESASTNQTSMYLCASSLRGRGYWEQYFGPGTRLTVT.